This section outlines one T cell receptor (beta chain) sequence together with its context. Its antigen remains unknown. This record belongs to a study of identical twins. CDR3 length: 15 residues. Germline V gene lookup returns CDR1 SGHVS and CDR2 FQNEAQ. Trimming took off 5 bases at V and 1 base at J, with 12 bases between the two ends. A single record per CDR3 protein comes from TCRdb applying MiXCR to the 5' RACE reads. The repertoire holds roughly 710,000 distinct CDR3 sequences, roughly 6% seen once, with around 1.9% in the top ten. Overall study results and limits: Cord blood beta clonotypes present at high abundance carried fewer insertions; no such pattern appeared in memory repertoires.

The material sequenced was naive T cells sorted from blood. The J gene is TRBJ2-1, the V gene TRBV7-8; D might be TRBD2 (6 bases). The receptor was derived from a man younger than 35 in good health. CDR3 nucleotide sequence: TGTGCCAGCAGCAAGCCGGGACTTTCCTACAATGAGCAGTTCTTC. It specifies CASSKPGLSYNEQFF.